The clone carrying this T cell receptor beta chain came up many times. Its specificity is not known. This sample is part of a study of T-cell reconstitution after alpha-beta-depleted transplantation in children. Study-level points and caveats: Expanded clones from the graft, numbering several hundred, reportedly supplied alpha-beta T cells about two months after transplant.

This CDR3 has 17 residues. The germline V gene encodes CDR1 SEHNR and CDR2 FQNEAQ (reference sequence). The V segment lost 3 bases and the J segment 6 bases; nucleotides outside the gene matches: 13. Preparation of the TCRbeta library involved a method that used unique molecular identifiers. TCRdb re-analysed the PCR reads in MiXCR, keeping a single row per CDR3 protein. The table lists roughly 420,000 distinct CDR3 sequences, under 20% of them singletons. Here the sequenced sample was PBMCs, mostly from graft donor cells, taken 360 days after TCRalphabeta/CD19-depleted stem cell transplant. This sequence was found in a boy younger than two who had a stem cell transplant for Wiskott-Aldrich syndrome, so the T cells may come from the graft donor. V and J are TRBV7-9 and TRBJ2-1; 8 bases align to TRBD2. DNA of the CDR3: TGTGCCAGCAGCTTCCTCCTGACTAGCGCTACTGCCAATGAGCAGTTCTTC. This sequence encodes CASSFLLTSATANEQFF.